Listed below are T cell receptor beta chains from one sample, sequenced in a study of blood T cell repertoires in COVID-19. TCRdb's table, derived via immunoSEQ multiplex PCR, lists solely in-frame clones and lacks some. The sample yields around 63,000 clones, roughly 84% seen once. The material sequenced was peripheral blood. The origin of the receptors is a woman in her 70s with acute or convalescent COVID-19. The CDR3 runs from the conserved cysteine through the conserved F or W. D genes are given only for firm matches. Some rows mark clone size as missing; the rest say once, few, many or name a class of expanded clone.

.	TRBD1	TRBV10-3	TRBJ1-1	TGTGCCATCAGAAGCGGACAGGGGAACACTGAAGCTTTCTTT	CAIRSGQGNTEAFF
once	.	TRBV24-1	TRBJ1-2	TGTGCCACCGAAGACACAGGGATTCGGGGCTACACCTTC	CATEDTGIRGYTF
.	TRBD1	TRBV19	TRBJ1-4	TGTGCCAGTAAATCGGAGGGGGCCCATAATGAAAAACTGTTTTTT	CASKSEGAHNEKLFF
.	.	TRBV19	TRBJ1-5	TGTGCCAGTAGAGCCCAACCCCATCAGCCCCAGCATTTT	CASRAQPHQPQHF
.	.	TRBV6-6	TRBJ2-7	TGTGCCAGCAGTCCAGGGGCGGAAGAAGAGCAGTACTTC	CASSPGAEEEQYF
.	.	TRBV7-5	TRBJ2-7	TGTGTCAGAAGCACCCCTTCCTGGGGCCCCAGGACGCAAATATCCTACGAGCAGTACTTC	CVRSTPSWGPRTQISYEQYF
.	.	TRBV27	TRBJ2-1	TGTGCCTCCCGGCGGGAACGGAATGAGCAGTTCTTC	CASRRERNEQFF
few	TRBD2	TRBV9	TRBJ2-7	TGTGCCAGCAGCGCGTCTAGCGGGGGGTCCTACGAGCAGTACTTC	CASSASSGGSYEQYF
.	.	TRBV27	TRBJ1-2	TGTGCCAGCAGGACCCAGGGGAACTTTTATGGCTACACCTTC	CASRTQGNFYGYTF
.	TRBD1	TRBV27	TRBJ1-2	TGTGCCAGCAGTTTATCCTTCCGGGGACAGGGAGGGAGGGGCTACACCTTC	CASSLSFRGQGGRGYTF
.	TRBD2	TRBV7-2	TRBJ2-7	TGTGCCAGCAGCTTAGTTCCGGGAGGGGAGTACGAGCAGTACTTC	CASSLVPGGEYEQYF
few	TRBD1	TRBV5-8	TRBJ1-2	TGTGCCAGCAGCTGGGGACAGGGGAGCTATGGCTACACCTTC	CASSWGQGSYGYTF
.	TRBD2	TRBV10-1	TRBJ2-6	TGCGCCAGCAGTGATCTTCTTGCCGGACTAGCGGCTTTGTCGGTCTCAGGCAACGTCCTGACTTTC	CASSDLLAGLAALSVSGNVLTF
.	TRBD1	TRBV10-3	TRBJ2-1	TGTGCCATCAGTGAGGGGGGACAGGGCTACAATGAGCAGTTCTTC	CAISEGGQGYNEQFF
.	.	TRBV2	TRBJ2-1	TGTGCCAGCAGTGGTCGGGTCAATGAGCAGTTCTTC	CASSGRVNEQFF
.	.	TRBV5-6	TRBJ2-7	TGTGCCAGCAGCTTGGGACTATTCTACGAGCAGTACTTC	CASSLGLFYEQYF
.	TRBD1	TRBV7-3	TRBJ1-2	TGTGCCAGCAGTTTGACCGGGACAGGGGTGGGCTACACCTTC	CASSLTGTGVGYTF
once	.	TRBV12-2	TRBJ2-3	TGTGAGTCGCGGGCTAGAGATACGCAGTATTTT	CESRARDTQYF
.	TRBD2	TRBV5-1	TRBJ2-3	TGCGCCAGCAGCTTCCCTTCTAAGCCTAGCGGGGGTATATCTAGCACAGATACGCAGTATTTT	CASSFPSKPSGGISSTDTQYF
.	TRBD2	TRBV6-5	TRBJ2-5	TGTGCCAGCAGTTACTCGGGGGGGTACCAAGAGACCCAGTACTTC	CASSYSGGYQETQYF
.	TRBD1	TRBV5-6	TRBJ1-2	TGTGCCAGCAGCCACCTGAGACAGGGGTCTAACTATGGCTACACCTTC	CASSHLRQGSNYGYTF
.	.	TRBV24-1	TRBJ1-2	TGTGCCACCAGTGATCCCGTTAGCTATGGCTACACCTTC	CATSDPVSYGYTF